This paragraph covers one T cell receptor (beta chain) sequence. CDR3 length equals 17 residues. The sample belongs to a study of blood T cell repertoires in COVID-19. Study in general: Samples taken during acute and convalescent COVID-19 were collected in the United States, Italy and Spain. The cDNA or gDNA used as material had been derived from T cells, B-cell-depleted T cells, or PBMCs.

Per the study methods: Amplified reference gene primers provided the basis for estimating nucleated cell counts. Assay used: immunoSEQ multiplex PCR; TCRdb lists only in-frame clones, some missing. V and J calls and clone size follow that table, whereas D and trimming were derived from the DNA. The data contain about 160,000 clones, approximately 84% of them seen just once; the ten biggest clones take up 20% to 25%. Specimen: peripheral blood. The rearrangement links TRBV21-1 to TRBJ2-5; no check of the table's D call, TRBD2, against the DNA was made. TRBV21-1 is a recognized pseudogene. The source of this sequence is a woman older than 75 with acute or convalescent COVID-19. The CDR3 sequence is CASSARGRAGEGKTQYF. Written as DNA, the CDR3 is TGTGCCAGCAGCGCCCGGGGAAGAGCGGGAGAAGGGAAGACCCAGTACTTC.